Listed below are T cell receptor beta chains from one sample, sequenced in a study of beta chain features in type 1 diabetes. TCRdb's copy holds only in-frame clones and misses some; the assay was immunoSEQ multiplex PCR. The profile shows 680,000 or so clones, around 15% of them singletons. Sequenced material: naive CD4+ T cells from blood. The receptors were gathered from a man younger than 30 in good health. CDR3s include the opening cysteine and the closing phenylalanine or tryptophan. The D gene is left open where the match is weak. The listing skips clone size in some rows; elsewhere it reads once, few, many or a size class.

NA	TRBJ2-1	few	TRBV7-3	CASSLNKDTHEQFF	TGTGCCAGCAGCTTAAATAAGGACACTCATGAGCAGTTCTTC
NA	TRBJ1-1	NA	TRBV5-1	CASSLSLQNTEAFF	TGCGCCAGCAGCTTGTCGCTCCAGAACACTGAAGCTTTCTTT
NA	TRBJ2-5	NA	TRBV5-1	CASSLAQGSGETQYF	TGCGCCAGCAGCTTGGCACAGGGTTCGGGAGAGACCCAGTACTTC
NA	TRBJ2-7	many	TRBV7-6	CASSTRQFHEQYF	TGTGCCAGCAGCACAAGACAGTTCCACGAGCAGTACTTC
TRBD1	TRBJ1-1	few	TRBV5-1	CASSSPKDRGTIMNTEAFF	TGCGCCAGCAGCTCCCCCAAGGACAGGGGGACAATCATGAACACTGAAGCTTTCTTT
NA	TRBJ1-5	NA	TRBV18	CASSPADSNQPQHF	TGTGCCAGCTCACCAGCGGATAGCAATCAGCCCCAGCATTTT
NA	TRBJ2-7	NA	TRBV5-1	CASRETDPRYEQYF	TGCGCCAGCAGAGAGACGGACCCTCGGTACGAGCAGTACTTC
NA	TRBJ2-3	NA	TRBV6-1	CASSDPGLTDTQYF	TGTGCCAGCAGTGATCCGGGCCTCACAGATACGCAGTATTTT
TRBD1	TRBJ1-2	NA	TRBV9	CASSVENRGTPNYGYTF	TGTGCCAGCAGCGTAGAGAACAGGGGAACCCCTAACTATGGCTACACCTTC
NA	TRBJ1-2	few	TRBV5-4	CASSDRTYGYTF	TGTGCCAGCAGCGACCGGACCTATGGCTACACCTTC
TRBD2	TRBJ2-2	NA	TRBV9	CASSVGVAGGPNTGELFF	TGTGCCAGCAGCGTAGGCGTAGCGGGAGGGCCTAACACCGGGGAGCTGTTTTTT
NA	TRBJ2-6	few	TRBV7-9	CASSLVMGSGANVLTF	TGTGCCAGCAGCTTAGTAATGGGATCGGGGGCCAACGTCCTGACTTTC
TRBD1	TRBJ1-6	NA	TRBV7-8	CASSRPAGQGANSPLHF	TGTGCCAGCAGTCGCCCCGCCGGGCAGGGGGCGAATTCACCCCTCCACTTT
NA	TRBJ2-2	many	TRBV5-4	CASSLAFGELFF	TGTGCCAGCAGCTTGGCTTTCGGGGAGCTGTTTTTT
TRBD1	TRBJ1-5	few	TRBV5-6	CASSLWTGGQPQHF	TGTGCCAGCAGCCTATGGACAGGGGGCCAGCCCCAGCATTTT
TRBD1	TRBJ1-3	few	TRBV6-5	CASRPLDRAGNTIYF	TGTGCCAGCCGGCCCCTGGACAGGGCTGGAAACACCATATATTTT
TRBD1	TRBJ1-2	NA	TRBV6-5	CASSSTGQAYGYTF	TGTGCCAGCAGTTCAACAGGACAGGCCTATGGCTACACCTTC
TRBD1	TRBJ1-2	NA	TRBV7-2	CASRTTGGTGYTF	TGTGCCAGCAGGACGACAGGGGGCACGGGCTACACCTTC
NA	TRBJ2-1	few	TRBV9	CASSVVGGHSYNEQFF	TGTGCCAGCAGCGTAGTTGGCGGCCACTCCTACAATGAGCAGTTCTTC
NA	TRBJ1-2	few	TRBV6-1	CASSATYNYGYTF	TGTGCCAGCAGTGCCACATATAACTATGGCTACACCTTC
NA	TRBJ1-4	few	TRBV5-1	CASSWTALPKTNEKLFF	TGCGCCAGCAGTTGGACAGCCTTACCTAAAACTAATGAAAAACTGTTTTTT
TRBD2	TRBJ2-4	NA	TRBV7-3	CASSQTGTSASIQYF	TGTGCCAGCAGCCAGACCGGGACTAGCGCTAGCATTCAGTACTTC
NA	TRBJ2-5	few	TRBV7-2	CASSLAGTQETQYF	TGTGCCAGCAGTCTGGCGGGGACCCAAGAGACCCAGTACTTC
TRBD1	TRBJ1-1	NA	TRBV29-1	CSVVPRTGVTEAFF	TGCAGCGTTGTACCCAGGACAGGGGTTACTGAAGCTTTCTTT
NA	TRBJ2-3	NA	TRBV7-2	CASSLARRGVQDTQYF	TGTGCCAGCAGCTTAGCCCGCCGGGGAGTACAAGATACGCAGTATTTT
NA	TRBJ2-6	few	TRBV13	CASSLGGTTLGANVLTF	TGTGCCAGCAGCTTAGGAGGTACCACCCTCGGGGCCAACGTCCTGACTTTC
TRBD1	TRBJ1-2	NA	TRBV6-1	CASQGTGSSYGYTF	TGTGCCAGCCAGGGGACAGGGTCCAGCTATGGCTACACCTTC
NA	TRBJ1-1	NA	TRBV25-1	CASSLGQLNTEAFF	TGTGCCAGCAGTCTCGGACAGCTGAACACTGAAGCTTTCTTT
NA	TRBJ2-2	NA	TRBV25-1	CASSLRDTGELFF	TGTGCCAGCTCCTTAAGGGACACCGGGGAGCTGTTTTTT
TRBD1	TRBJ1-5	NA	TRBV28	CASSFSGQPNQPQHF	TGTGCCAGCAGTTTCTCGGGACAGCCCAATCAGCCCCAGCATTTT
NA	TRBJ2-7	NA	TRBV4-2	CASSQATSYEQYF	TGTGCCAGCAGCCAAGCTACTAGCTACGAGCAGTACTTC
NA	TRBJ2-3	NA	TRBV7-2	CASSGVRTDTQYF	TGTGCCAGCAGTGGGGTACGCACAGATACGCAGTATTTT
NA	TRBJ2-2	NA	TRBV21-1	CASSTSGNTGELFF	TGTGCCAGCAGCACCTCAGGGAATACCGGGGAGCTGTTTTTT
TRBD1	TRBJ1-2	NA	TRBV10-1	CASSEKDREYGYTF	TGCGCCAGCAGTGAGAAGGACAGGGAATATGGCTACACCTTC
NA	TRBJ2-1	few	TRBV21-1	CASKNLAGVDYNEQFF	TGTGCCAGCAAAAACCTAGCGGGAGTGGACTACAATGAGCAGTTCTTC
TRBD2	TRBJ2-2	NA	TRBV28	CATGGLLATGELFF	TGTGCCACGGGGGGGTTACTAGCCACCGGGGAGCTGTTTTTT
NA	TRBJ2-7	few	TRBV6-6	CASSSTQVGEQYF	TGTGCCAGCAGTTCGACCCAAGTTGGCGAGCAGTACTTC
NA	TRBJ1-1	NA	TRBV7-9	CASSLPPKEAFF	TGTGCCAGCAGCCTCCCCCCCAAGGAAGCTTTCTTT
TRBD1	TRBJ1-6	few	TRBV7-2	CASSRTGVSSYNSPLHF	TGTGCCAGCAGCAGGACAGGGGTTAGCTCCTATAATTCACCCCTCCACTTT
NA	TRBJ2-1	NA	TRBV7-3	CASSQGQAGNEQFF	TGTGCCAGCAGCCAGGGCCAAGCAGGGAATGAGCAGTTCTTC
TRBD2	TRBJ2-3	NA	TRBV6-5	CASSYGGRGTDTQYF	TGTGCCAGCAGTTACGGCGGGAGGGGCACAGATACGCAGTATTTT